The TCR beta chain under discussion was sequenced for a study of CD8 T cells in Susac syndrome. Sequencing of TCR beta drew on CD8+ and CD4+ T cells from blood. The study used treatment-naive patients who had stable or active relapsing-remitting disease as multiple sclerosis controls. FACS was used to enrich TEMRA cells, whereas the CD8+ and CD4+ T cells were obtained by negative isolation. Reverse transcription used roughly 0.5 to 1 ug RNA and random hexamers. Amplification of TCR beta CDR3 across 54 Vbeta and 13 Jbeta was performed with immunoSEQ multiplex PCR. TCRdb recomputed calls from the immunoSEQ multiplex PCR reads with MiXCR, one row per CDR3 protein. Of 100,000 to 150,000 distinct CDR3 sequences listed, more than 80% were seen once; the top ten hold approximately 0.31%. Sequenced: CD8+ T cells from PBMCs. This sequence originates from a human donor with multiple sclerosis.

CDR3 region: CASSWKRTEAFF. Written as DNA, the CDR3 is TGTGCCAGCAGTTGGAAAAGGACTGAAGCTTTCTTT. The rearrangement joins TRBV28 to TRBJ1-1; no reliable D call. The V gene's germline CDR1 is MDHEN and CDR2 SYDVKM. The CDR3 totals 12 residues. V was pared by 4 bases and J by 5 bases, with 8 bases between.